The clone carrying this TCR beta chain was seen only a few times. Its antigen is not known. This sample is part of a study of post-analysis software for immune sequencing data. Prepared libraries of TCR beta cDNA carried unique molecular identifiers. TCRdb processed the PCR reads anew with MiXCR; each CDR3 protein has one entry. The sample records roughly 430,000 distinct CDR3 sequences, 39% being singletons. Whole-study results and caveats: TRBV5-6, TRBV5-1 and TRBV20-1 were among five TRBV segments more frequent in patients than controls.

V lost 4 bases and J 13 bases, leaving 18 bases between the germline ends. The CDR3 is made up of 14 amino acids. Per germline, CDR1 SGHKS and CDR2 YYEKEE (reference sequence). The rearrangement uses TRBV5-5 and TRBJ1-6; weak D call: TRBD1 (5 bases). Input material: blood. The receptor's source is a girl aged 2-10 years with multiple sclerosis. CDR3 sequence reads: CASSAELQVYPLHF. In DNA form, the CDR3 reads TGTGCCAGCAGCGCCGAACTACAGGTATATCCCCTCCACTTT.